The 20 T cell receptor beta chains presented below share a single source sample, sequenced in a study of blood T cell repertoires in COVID-19. Sequencing used immunoSEQ multiplex PCR; TCRdb keeps in-frame clones, though not all of them. Found here are roughly 100,000 clones, roughly 79% of them singletons; the top ten hold 30% to 45%. The sequenced material came from peripheral blood. Receptors originate from a man older than 75 with acute or convalescent COVID-19.

The rearrangement uses TRBV28 and TRBJ2-7; 10 nucleotides line up with TRBD1. Per germline, CDR1 MDHEN and CDR2 SYDVKM. Trimming took 3 bases from V and 5 from J; bases not matched to a gene: 7. The CDR3 extends over 15 amino acids. The chain's CDR3 is CASSFIGTGANEQYF. For the CDR3, the DNA is TGTGCCAGCAGTTTTATCGGGACAGGGGCTAACGAGCAGTACTTC.

The chain is built from TRBV18 and TRBJ1-6, with D hard to call. Germline loops: CDR1 KGHSH, CDR2 LQKENI. V lost 1 base and J 2 bases, leaving 6 bases between the germline ends. The CDR3 totals 15 residues. CDR3 amino acids: CASSPRETYNSPLHF. The CDR3 DNA is TGTGCCAGCTCACCACGGGAGACCTATAATTCACCCCTCCACTTT.

The V gene is TRBV6-1, the J gene TRBJ2-6, with D possibly TRBD1 on 6 matching bases. Looked up from germline, CDR1 is MNHNS and CDR2 is SASEGT. The V gene lost 4 bases and the J gene lost 0 bases, with 10 bases spanning the gap. The CDR3 sequence is 16 residues long. The CDR3 sequence is CASSGGQLSGANVLTF. CDR3 nucleotide sequence: TGTGCCAGCAGTGGCGGACAGCTCTCTGGGGCCAACGTCCTGACTTTC.

In its sample, this clone was seen once. The V gene is TRBV6-2 or TRBV6-3, the J gene TRBJ2-2; 11 nucleotides agree with TRBD2. The germline V gene has CDR1 MNHEY and CDR2 SVGEGT. V was clipped by 6 bases and J by 1 base; unmatched bases: 10. The length of the CDR3 is 18 residues. For the CDR3, the DNA is TGTGCCAGCAGCTCCCTCCTCGGGACTAGCGGGAACACCGGGGAGCTGTTTTTT. This sequence encodes CASSSLLGTSGNTGELFF.

This chain uses TRBV11-2 with TRBJ2-5, with D hard to call. Germline CDR1 is SGHAT and CDR2 is FQNNGV. Trimming left V 6 bases short and J 2 bases short, with 10 bases between. The length of the CDR3 is 13 residues. The CDR3 DNA reads as TGTGCCAGCAGTCCCTCGCGGCAAGAGACCCAGTACTTC. Its protein is CASSPSRQETQYF.

The chain has TRBV30 and TRBJ1-2; 7 bases agree with TRBD1. This CDR3 has 13 amino acids. Germline assignment: CDR1 GTSNPN and CDR2 SVGIG (reference sequence). The trim removed 5 bases at V and 5 bases at J, leaving 8 bases unmatched. The CDR3 spells CAWSRDRPYGYTF. CDR3 coding DNA: TGTGCCTGGTCGCGGGACAGACCTTATGGCTACACCTTC. Variable domain in full (rest from reference TRBV30 and TRBJ1-2): SQTIHQWPATLVQPVGSPLSLECTVEGTSNPNLYWYRQAAGRGLQLLFYSVGIGQISSEVPQNLSASRPQDRQFILSSKKLLLSDSGFYLCAWSRDRPYGYTFGSGTRLTVV.

This chain joins TRBV30 and TRBJ1-5, with D possibly being TRBD1 (5 bases). This CDR3 contains 13 residues. V lost 5 bases and J 4 bases, leaving 12 bases between the germline ends. Germline lookup yields CDR1 GTSNPN and CDR2 SVGIG (reference sequence). CDR3 in amino acids: CAWSWGGNQPQHF. The DNA for the CDR3 is TGTGCCTGGTCCTGGGGGGGGAATCAGCCCCAGCATTTT.

The chain employs TRBV7-2 and TRBJ1-5; the match to TRBD1 covers 9 bases. The J segment lost 5 bases and the V segment lost 3 bases, leaving 5 bases of the junction unmatched. Germline loops: CDR1 SGHTA, CDR2 FQGNSA. The CDR3 covers 15 residues. The CDR3 sequence is CASSLRTGADQPQHF. DNA for the CDR3: TGTGCCAGCAGCTTGCGGACAGGGGCGGATCAGCCCCAGCATTTT.

The CDR3 bases are TGTGCCACCAGCAGCCAGGGGGAGACCCAGTACTTC. It is translated as CATSSQGETQYF. The V and J genes are TRBV15 and TRBJ2-5, with D possibly matching TRBD1 (6 bases). V was pared by 3 bases and J by 5 bases, with 7 bases between. Germline V gene lookup returns CDR1 LNHNV and CDR2 YYDKDF (reference sequence). The length of the CDR3 is 12 residues.

This rearrangement joins TRBV28 to TRBJ1-2, with TRBD1 as a possible D gene (5 bases). Germline lookup yields CDR1 MDHEN and CDR2 SYDVKM. The CDR3 is 13 amino acids. V shed 2 bases and J shed 10 bases, with 14 bases lying between them. In DNA form, the CDR3 reads TGTGCCAGCAGTTTACTTAACGGCAGGGACTACACCTTC. Its translation is CASSLLNGRDYTF.

This chain joins TRBV5-4 and TRBJ1-3; 8 bases match TRBD1. Germline V gives CDR1 SGHNT, CDR2 YYREEE (reference sequence). V dropped 4 bases and J dropped 6; count of bases not matched to a gene: 6. The CDR3 sequence is 14 residues long. The DNA of the CDR3 is TGTGCCAGCAGCGCCGGGACAGGTCTAAACACCATATATTTT. It specifies CASSAGTGLNTIYF.

The CDR3 is CASSSTQPELDEQFF. The CDR3, as DNA: TGTGCCAGCAGCTCAACGCAGCCGGAGCTGGATGAGCAGTTCTTC. This chain links TRBV7-9 with TRBJ2-1; no clear D gene. Germline V lookup: CDR1 SEHNR, CDR2 FQNEAQ (reference sequence). The CDR3 totals 15 residues. V was pared by 4 bases and J by 8 bases, with 18 bases between.

This chain joins TRBV19 and TRBJ1-2, with TRBD1 matching 7 bases. CDR3 size: 15 residues. Trimming took 5 bases from V and 3 from J; bases not matched to a gene: 9. The germline CDR1 and CDR2 sequences are LNHDA and SQIVND (reference sequence). CDR3 protein: CASSARQGGYYGYTF. The CDR3, as DNA: TGTGCCAGTAGTGCCAGACAGGGAGGATACTATGGCTACACCTTC.

V is TRBV6-5 and J is TRBJ2-1; D may be TRBD1 (6 bases). The CDR3 runs 14 residues. Germline-derived CDR1 and CDR2 are MNHEY and SVGAGI. The germline V and J ends were trimmed by 5 bases and 5 bases, with 13 bases remaining between them. CDR3 in DNA: TGTGCCAGCAGTACCGGGACACAGGACAATGAGCAGTTCTTC. Its protein product is CASSTGTQDNEQFF.

This clone has just one count. The chain couples TRBV7-9 to TRBJ2-3, with a possible D match to TRBD1 (5 bases). Trimming cost V 5 bases and J 2 bases, with 20 bases left between them. The V gene's germline CDR1 is SEHNR and CDR2 FQNEAQ (reference sequence). CDR3 length: 17 residues. DNA for the CDR3: TGTGCCAGCAGCCCTAGGGGTGGTCGGCGGCCCACAGATACGCAGTATTTT. Amino acid sequence: CASSPRGGRRPTDTQYF.

The table lists this clone with a few counts. J is TRBJ1-5 and V is TRBV19; unclear D gene. The germline V and J ends were trimmed by 3 bases and 1 base, with 10 bases remaining between them. CDR3 length equals 15 residues. From germline, CDR1 is LNHDA and CDR2 SQIVND (reference sequence). The CDR3 nucleotides are TGTGCCAGTAGTATCGCGGTTATGAGCAATCAGCCCCAGCATTTT. Translated: CASSIAVMSNQPQHF.

This chain's CDR3 is CASSSGTSGSRVDEQFF. In DNA, the CDR3 is TGTGCCAGCAGTTCCGGGACTAGCGGGAGTAGGGTAGATGAGCAGTTCTTC. The chain recombines TRBV28 with TRBJ2-1; 14 bases are shared with TRBD2. Per the germline V gene, CDR1 is MDHEN and CDR2 is SYDVKM. The CDR3 spans 17 residues. Germline trimming cut 4 bases from V and 8 bases from J; bases unmatched to any gene: 10.

The chain couples TRBV7-9 to TRBJ2-6, with D uncertain. Trimming shortened V by 2 bases and J by 3 bases, and 5 bases separated the two germline ends. The CDR3 has 14 amino acids. Looked up from germline, CDR1 is SEHNR and CDR2 is FQNEAQ (reference sequence). CDR3 sequence: CASSLPGGANVLTF. The CDR3 DNA is TGTGCCAGCAGCTTACCAGGTGGGGCCAACGTCCTGACTTTC.

V is TRBV6-5 and J is TRBJ2-1, with D hard to call. This CDR3 has 11 amino acids. Germline CDR1 MNHEY, CDR2 SVGAGI. V lost 5 bases and J lost 6, with 5 bases in between. The CDR3 reads CASSRLNEQFF. CDR3 nucleotides: TGTGCCAGCAGTCGACTCAATGAGCAGTTCTTC.

The chain employs TRBV10-2 and TRBJ1-1; perhaps TRBD1 as D (6 bases). This CDR3 contains 18 residues. Germline V gene sequence: CDR1 WSHSY, CDR2 SAAADI. V lost 2 bases, J lost 0 bases, and 19 bases lay in between. The CDR3: CASSEEPHRAGMNTEAFF. The CDR3 DNA reads as TGCGCCAGCAGTGAGGAACCCCACAGGGCAGGAATGAACACTGAAGCTTTCTTT.